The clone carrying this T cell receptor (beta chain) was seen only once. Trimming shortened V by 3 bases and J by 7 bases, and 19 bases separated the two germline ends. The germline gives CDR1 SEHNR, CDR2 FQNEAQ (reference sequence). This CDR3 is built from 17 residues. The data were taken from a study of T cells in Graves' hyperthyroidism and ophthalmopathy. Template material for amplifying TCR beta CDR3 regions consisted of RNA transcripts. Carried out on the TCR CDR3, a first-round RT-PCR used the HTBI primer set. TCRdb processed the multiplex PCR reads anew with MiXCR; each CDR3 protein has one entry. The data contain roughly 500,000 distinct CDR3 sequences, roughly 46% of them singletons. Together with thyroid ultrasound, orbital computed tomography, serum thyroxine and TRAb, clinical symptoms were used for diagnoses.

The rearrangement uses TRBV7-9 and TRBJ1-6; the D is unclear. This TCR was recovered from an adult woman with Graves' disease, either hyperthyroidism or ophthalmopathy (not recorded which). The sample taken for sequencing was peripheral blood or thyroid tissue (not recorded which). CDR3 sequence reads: CASSFSIAGGNNSPLHF. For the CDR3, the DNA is TGTGCCAGCAGCTTTTCGATAGCGGGAGGGAACAATTCACCCCTCCACTTT.